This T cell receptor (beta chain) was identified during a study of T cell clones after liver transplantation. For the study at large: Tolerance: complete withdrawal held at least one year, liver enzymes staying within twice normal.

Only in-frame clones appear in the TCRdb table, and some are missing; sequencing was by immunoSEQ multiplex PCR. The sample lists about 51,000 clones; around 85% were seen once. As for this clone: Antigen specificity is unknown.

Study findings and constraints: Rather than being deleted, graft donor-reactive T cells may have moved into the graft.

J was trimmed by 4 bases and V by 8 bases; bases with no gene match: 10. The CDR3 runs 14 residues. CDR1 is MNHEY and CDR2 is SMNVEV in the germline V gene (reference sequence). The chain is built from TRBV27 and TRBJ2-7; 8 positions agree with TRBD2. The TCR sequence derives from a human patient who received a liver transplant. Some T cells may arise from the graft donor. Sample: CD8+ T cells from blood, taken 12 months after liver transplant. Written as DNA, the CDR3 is TGTGCCAGCGGGGGGACTAGGGAAGGGTACGAGCAGTACTTC. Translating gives CASGGTREGYEQYF.